This is a list of T cell receptor beta chains from one sample in a study of T cells in Graves' hyperthyroidism and ophthalmopathy. From the multiplex PCR reads, TCRdb called clonotypes with MiXCR, one entry per CDR3 protein. The repertoire holds more than 550,000 distinct CDR3 sequences, with roughly 20% as singletons. The sequencing input was blood. Receptors were obtained from a woman aged 45 to 65 with Graves' hyperthyroidism that later progressed to Graves' ophthalmopathy. Each CDR3 is given with its conserved first and last residue. Each record gives: clone size, J gene, V gene, D gene, CDR3 protein, CDR3 DNA. A D gene is named only where the DNA matches it firmly. Expanded clones get a size class; other rows say once, few or many, or leave the size out.

- | TRBJ1-1 | TRBV29-1 | - | CSVSGDTGTEAFF | TGCAGCGTTTCTGGGGATACGGGCACTGAAGCTTTCTTT
once | TRBJ2-1 | TRBV7-3 | TRBD2 | CASSRSPGTSGGANNEQFF | TGTGCCAGCAGCCGTAGTCCCGGGACTAGCGGGGGGGCCAACAATGAGCAGTTCTTC
- | TRBJ2-5 | TRBV18 | - | CASSPPTAEETQYF | TGTGCCAGCTCACCACCCACAGCAGAAGAGACCCAGTACTTC
- | TRBJ2-3 | TRBV14 | - | CASSQSASPLADTQYF | TGTGCCAGCAGCCAATCGGCTAGCCCACTGGCAGATACGCAGTATTTT
many | TRBJ2-1 | TRBV2 | - | CASTWEGADNEQFF | TGTGCCAGTACCTGGGAGGGGGCTGATAATGAGCAGTTCTTC
- | TRBJ2-5 | TRBV4-1 | TRBD1 | CASSQGQGLGQETQYF | TGCGCCAGCAGCCAAGGACAGGGTCTCGGGCAAGAGACCCAGTACTTC
- | TRBJ2-7 | TRBV15 | - | CATSRTQDRLQYF | TGTGCCACCAGCAGGACCCAAGACAGGCTGCAGTACTTC
- | TRBJ2-3 | TRBV6-6 | TRBD2 | CASSYSWEGSDTQYF | TGTGCCAGCAGTTACTCGTGGGAGGGGTCAGATACGCAGTATTTT
few | TRBJ2-7 | TRBV5-6 | - | CASSLGSGRAYEQYF | TGTGCCAGCAGCTTGGGGTCAGGGCGAGCCTACGAGCAGTACTTC
- | TRBJ2-3 | TRBV10-3 | TRBD2 | CAITEGGGQYF | TGTGCCATCACCGAAGGCGGGGGGCAGTATTTT
few | TRBJ2-7 | TRBV27 | - | CASSSQDSRYEQYF | TGTGCCAGCAGTTCTCAGGACAGCCGCTACGAGCAGTACTTC
few | TRBJ1-2 | TRBV7-9 | - | CASSTSGGWQGYTF | TGTGCCAGCAGCACCTCGGGGGGGTGGCAGGGCTACACCTTC
- | TRBJ1-4 | TRBV7-9 | TRBD1 | CASSLPGQGEKLFF | TGTGCCAGCAGCCTACCGGGACAGGGAGAAAAACTGTTTTTT
many | TRBJ1-1 | TRBV2 | - | CATQPREDTEAFF | TGTGCCACGCAACCGCGGGAGGACACTGAAGCTTTCTTT
many | TRBJ2-2 | TRBV5-1 | - | CASRIDRNTGELFF | TGCGCCAGCAGAATAGACCGGAACACCGGGGAGCTGTTTTTT
- | TRBJ1-5 | TRBV19 | - | CASTGTVNQPQHF | TGTGCCAGTACGGGGACGGTCAATCAGCCCCAGCATTTT
- | TRBJ2-1 | TRBV7-8 | TRBD2 | CASRYGLAGHNEQFF | TGTGCCAGCAGATATGGACTAGCGGGGCACAATGAGCAGTTCTTC
few | TRBJ2-5 | TRBV10-3 | - | CAISEGIQETQYF | TGTGCCATCAGTGAGGGGATCCAAGAGACCCAGTACTTC
few | TRBJ2-3 | TRBV7-2 | - | CASSLAAQGSTDTQYF | TGTGCCAGCAGCTTAGCCGCGCAGGGTAGCACAGATACGCAGTATTTT
few | TRBJ1-1 | TRBV20-1 | TRBD1 | CSARKQGFGAFF | TGCAGTGCTAGAAAACAGGGGTTTGGAGCTTTCTTT
many | TRBJ1-1 | TRBV3-1 | - | CASSQVQTRTNTEAFF | TGTGCCAGCAGCCAAGTTCAGACAAGGACCAACACTGAAGCTTTCTTT
few | TRBJ1-2 | TRBV27 | - | CASSSRPRVRGYTF | TGTGCCAGCAGTTCCAGACCCAGGGTCCGGGGCTACACCTTC
few | TRBJ1-1 | TRBV20-1 | - | CSARDQGAMNTEAFF | TGCAGTGCTAGAGATCAGGGCGCCATGAACACTGAAGCTTTCTTT
- | TRBJ2-2 | TRBV5-1 | - | CASSSPTNTGELFF | TGCGCCAGCAGCTCCCCGACGAACACCGGGGAGCTGTTTTTT
few | TRBJ1-4 | TRBV15 | - | CATSGTRGPNEKLFF | TGTGCCACCAGCGGGACCCGGGGGCCTAATGAAAAACTGTTTTTT
many | TRBJ1-1 | TRBV9 | TRBD1 | CASSATGTGNTEAFF | TGTGCCAGCAGCGCAACCGGGACAGGGAACACTGAAGCTTTCTTT
many | TRBJ2-1 | TRBV6-1 | TRBD2 | CASSDPGLAGGKYNEQFF | TGTGCCAGCAGTGACCCGGGACTAGCGGGGGGAAAATACAATGAGCAGTTCTTC
- | TRBJ1-2 | TRBV30 | - | CAWTQGTNYGYTF | TGTGCCTGGACGCAGGGGACTAACTATGGCTACACCTTC
- | TRBJ2-2 | TRBV6-2/TRBV6-3 | - | CASAPPGLNTGELFF | TGTGCCAGCGCCCCCCCGGGCCTAAACACCGGGGAGCTGTTTTTT
few | TRBJ2-1 | TRBV6-5 | TRBD1 | CASSYSIAGQGKVQFF | TGTGCCAGCAGTTACTCGATTGCTGGACAGGGGAAAGTGCAGTTCTTC
- | TRBJ2-7 | TRBV28 | TRBD1 | CASSGRDRVEQYF | TGTGCCAGCAGTGGGCGGGACAGGGTCGAGCAGTACTTC
many | TRBJ1-3 | TRBV27 | - | CASSNSQGRGNTIYF | TGTGCCAGCAGCAATTCTCAGGGCCGTGGAAACACCATATATTTT
many | TRBJ1-1 | TRBV11-2 | - | CASSSRWDKNTEAFF | TGTGCCAGCAGCTCGCGATGGGACAAGAACACTGAAGCTTTCTTT
- | TRBJ1-5 | TRBV27 | - | CASSLEAAHQPQHF | TGTGCCAGCAGTTTAGAGGCCGCTCATCAGCCCCAGCATTTT
many | TRBJ2-3 | TRBV9 | - | CASSLMGVTDTQYF | TGTGCCAGCAGCCTTATGGGGGTGACAGATACGCAGTATTTT
- | TRBJ2-5 | TRBV12-3/TRBV12-4 | - | CASSLRTGGRGETQYF | TGTGCCAGCAGTTTGCGCACCGGGGGGCGTGGAGAGACCCAGTACTTC
- | TRBJ1-1 | TRBV10-3 | - | CAITTGNTEAFF | TGTGCCATCACCACTGGAAACACTGAAGCTTTCTTT
few | TRBJ2-3 | TRBV14 | TRBD1 | CASSNLRTGAQYF | TGTGCCAGCAGCAACTTAAGGACAGGGGCACAGTATTTT
few | TRBJ2-7 | TRBV20-1 | - | CSTAKNAPYEQYF | TGCAGCACGGCGAAGAACGCCCCCTACGAGCAGTACTTC
- | TRBJ1-5 | TRBV27 | TRBD1 | CASSPGQGLGQPQHF | TGTGCCAGCAGTCCTGGACAGGGGTTGGGTCAGCCCCAGCATTTT
- | TRBJ1-5 | TRBV20-1 | - | CSARDFDRGSLGSNQPQHF | TGCAGTGCTAGAGATTTTGACAGAGGATCTCTAGGTAGCAATCAGCCCCAGCATTTT
- | TRBJ2-2 | TRBV20-1 | - | CSARDLIQGGITGELFF | TGCAGTGCTAGAGATTTGATTCAGGGGGGCATCACCGGGGAGCTGTTTTTT
few | TRBJ1-1 | TRBV7-8 | TRBD1 | CASSLGAGGGNTEAFF | TGTGCCAGCAGCTTAGGTGCAGGGGGCGGGAACACTGAAGCTTTCTTT
many | TRBJ2-1 | TRBV5-6 | TRBD2 | CASSGDYRGYNEQFF | TGTGCCAGCAGCGGGGACTACCGGGGTTACAATGAGCAGTTCTTC
many | TRBJ1-6 | TRBV3-1 | - | CASSLPTDGTYNSPLHF | TGTGCCAGCAGCCTACCTACGGACGGCACCTATAATTCACCCCTCCACTTT
- | TRBJ2-2 | TRBV24-1 | - | CATSRAGTGELFF | TGTGCCACCAGTCGTGCGGGCACCGGGGAGCTGTTTTTT
few | TRBJ2-5 | TRBV12-3/TRBV12-4 | TRBD1 | CASSPWTGGWETQYF | TGTGCCAGCAGTCCCTGGACAGGGGGCTGGGAGACCCAGTACTTC
- | TRBJ1-4 | TRBV4-2 | TRBD1 | CASSQGDRVEKLFF | TGTGCCAGCAGCCAAGGAGACAGGGTTGAAAAACTGTTTTTT
few | TRBJ2-7 | TRBV4-2 | - | CASSQEEGGAYEQYF | TGTGCCAGCAGCCAAGAGGAGGGGGGGGCCTACGAGCAGTACTTC
few | TRBJ2-3 | TRBV5-8 | TRBD2 | CASSWTSGDRTDTQYF | TGTGCCAGCAGCTGGACTAGCGGGGACAGGACAGATACGCAGTATTTT
few | TRBJ1-6 | TRBV27 | - | CASSWQSVSPLHF | TGTGCCAGCAGTTGGCAGTCTGTTTCACCCCTCCACTTT
many | TRBJ2-7 | TRBV7-8 | TRBD1 | CASSTVSGQYYEQYF | TGTGCCAGCAGCACCGTCTCGGGACAGTACTACGAGCAGTACTTC
- | TRBJ2-2 | TRBV5-4 | TRBD2 | CASSLQGLADTGELFF | TGTGCCAGCAGCTTGCAGGGACTAGCGGACACCGGGGAGCTGTTTTTT
few | TRBJ1-1 | TRBV6-5 | - | CASSSPIWDANTEAFF | TGTGCCAGCAGTTCCCCAATTTGGGATGCGAACACTGAAGCTTTCTTT
- | TRBJ2-1 | TRBV20-1 | - | CSARSELVQFF | TGCAGTGCAAGATCGGAACTAGTGCAGTTCTTC